This TCR beta chain was recorded in a study of cytomegalovirus exposure and HLA in healthy donors. Points on this clone: Its cognate antigen is unknown.

Study-level results: Presence/absence results assume similar sequencing depth per donor, which may not hold. Immune exposure information available was restricted to CMV serostatus.

PCR used 60 Vbeta primers and 13 Jbeta primers. Using immunoSEQ multiplex PCR, the repertoire was profiled, and TCRdb retains in-frame clones only, with some absent. Of about 120,000 clones in the sample, around 75% were seen once. Source material: PBMCs. The TCR originated in a woman younger than 45 in good health and CMV-seronegative.

The CDR3 loop reads CASSLYQGPGNTIYF. The DNA of the CDR3 is TGCGCCAGCAGCTTGTATCAGGGTCCTGGAAACACCATATATTTT. The chain links TRBV5-1 to TRBJ1-3; tentative D call: TRBD1 (5 bases). V dropped 1 base and J dropped 2 bases, with 10 bases sitting between them. The CDR3 length is 15 residues. Germline V lookup: CDR1 SGHRS, CDR2 YFSETQ.